Following are 15 T cell receptor beta chains from one sample sequenced in a study of CD8 T cells in Susac syndrome. RNA totalling about 0.5 to 1 ug underwent reverse transcription with random hexamers. TCRdb redid the calling of the immunoSEQ multiplex PCR reads with MiXCR, one entry per CDR3 protein. The table has hundreds of thousands of distinct CDR3 sequences, 90% to 97% seen once. The specimen sequenced was CD4+ T cells from PBMCs. Every receptor here comes from a human donor with Susac syndrome.

This clonotype was recorded once. The J gene is TRBJ1-5, the V gene TRBV11-2; D unresolved. This CDR3 contains 13 residues. Per the germline V gene, CDR1 is SGHAT and CDR2 is FQNNGV. V lost 1 base to trimming and J lost 5 bases, with 6 bases between them. The CDR3 loop is CASSLVQDQPQHF. The CDR3 nucleotides are TGTGCCAGCAGCTTAGTTCAGGATCAGCCCCAGCATTTT. Using reference TRBV11-2 and TRBJ1-5 for the parts outside the CDR3, the full variable domain is EAGVAQSPRYKIIEKRQSVAFWCNPISGHATLYWYQQILGQGPKLLIQFQNNGVVDDSQLPKDRFSAERLKGVDSTLKIQPAKLEDSAVYLCASSLVQDQPQHFGDGTRLSIL.

With respect to this clonotype: A read error may produce the germline difference seen at one junction end. The CDR3 is CASSSGGYPRDTQYF. The CDR3 nucleotides read TGTGCTAGCAGCTCCGGGGGCTACCCACGGGATACGCAGTATTTT. The V gene is TRBV7-7, the J gene TRBJ2-3; D is tentatively TRBD1 or TRBD2 (6 bases each). Germline V lookup: CDR1 SSHAT, CDR2 FNYEAQ (reference sequence). This CDR3 has 15 residues. The full variable domain, with the rest looked up from reference TRBV7-7 and TRBJ2-3, is GAGVSQSPRYKVTKRGQDVTLRCDPISSHATLYWYQQALGQGPEFLTYFNYEAQPDKSGLPSDRFSAERPEGSISTLTIQRTEQRDSAMYRCASSSGGYPRDTQYFGPGTRLTVL.

This rearrangement joins TRBV19 to TRBJ1-2, with D maybe TRBD1 (6 bases). V lost 5 bases, J lost 8 bases, and 21 bases lay in between. The CDR3 runs 15 residues. The V gene's germline CDR1 is LNHDA and CDR2 SQIVND (reference sequence). The CDR3 DNA reads as TGTGCCAGTAGTGTTTCAGGGGAGAGGGGCATGGGCTACACCTTC. Translation gives CASSVSGERGMGYTF.

This chain links TRBV5-4 with TRBJ2-3, with D possibly being TRBD2 (6 bases). The V end was cut by 4 bases, the J end by 2 bases, with 14 bases between. The CDR3 runs 15 residues. In germline, CDR1 is SGHNT, CDR2 YYREEE (reference sequence). The CDR3 is CASSPIAGPTDTQYF. DNA for the CDR3: TGTGCCAGCAGCCCAATTGCGGGGCCCACAGATACGCAGTATTTT.

The chain uses TRBV29-1 and TRBJ2-4, with D uncertain. Germline V gene data show CDR1 as SQVTM and CDR2 as ANQGSEA. This CDR3 comprises 12 residues. Trimming removed 3 bases at V and 0 bases at J, with 3 bases between. CDR3 in DNA: TGCAGCGTTGACGTAGCCAAAAACATTCAGTACTTC. Protein sequence: CSVDVAKNIQYF.

This clonotype was detected only once. V is TRBV11-2 and J is TRBJ2-7; 8 bases match TRBD2. V lost 4 bases to trimming and J lost 10 bases; unmatched junction nucleotides: 3. CDR1 is SGHAT, CDR2 FQNNGV, per germline. The CDR3 length is 11 residues. This CDR3 reads CASSSRGGQYF. CDR3 sequence (DNA): TGTGCCAGCAGCTCCCGGGGGGGACAGTACTTC. The full variable domain, its missing parts supplied by reference TRBV11-2 and TRBJ2-7, is EAGVAQSPRYKIIEKRQSVAFWCNPISGHATLYWYQQILGQGPKLLIQFQNNGVVDDSQLPKDRFSAERLKGVDSTLKIQPAKLEDSAVYLCASSSRGGQYFGPGTRLTVT.

The chain recombines TRBV7-9 with TRBJ2-5; D may match TRBD1 or TRBD2 (5 bases each). This CDR3 contains 14 residues. Germline V gene sequence: CDR1 SEHNR, CDR2 FQNEAQ (reference sequence). V was shortened by 10 bases and J by 4 bases, with 19 bases between the two germline ends. The CDR3 DNA reads TGTGCCACATCGACTCCGGGGACGATAGAGACCCAGTACTTC. Amino acids: CATSTPGTIETQYF.

The V call is TRBV7-3, the J call TRBJ1-2, with 10 bases fitting TRBD1. This CDR3 comprises 13 residues. The germline V gene has CDR1 SGHTA and CDR2 FQGTGA. V lost 4 bases, J lost 8 bases, and 4 bases stayed unmatched. The CDR3 here is CASSSGQGDGYTF. Here the CDR3 DNA reads TGTGCCAGCAGCTCCGGACAGGGGGACGGCTACACCTTC.

This chain connects TRBV18 to TRBJ1-1, with TRBD1 matching 7 bases. Germline CDR1 KGHSH, CDR2 LQKENI. There are 14 residues in the CDR3. V dropped 4 bases and J dropped 4; count of bases not matched to a gene: 6. Written as DNA, the CDR3 is TGTGCCAGCTCACGAGGAACAGGGGCCACTGAAGCTTTCTTT. Its protein product is CASSRGTGATEAFF.

The V and J genes are TRBV2 and TRBJ2-7, with a weak D call TRBD1 (6 bases). This CDR3 contains 13 residues. Germline V lookup: CDR1 SNHLY, CDR2 FYNNEI. V was cut by 6 bases and J by 5 bases, with 14 bases left in between. In nucleotides, the CDR3 is TGTGCCAGCAGAGCAGGGGAAGGCCACGAGCAGTACTTC. Amino acids: CASRAGEGHEQYF.

The chain has TRBV18 and TRBJ1-1; no clear D. This CDR3 contains 15 residues. Germline CDR1 KGHSH, CDR2 LQKENI. The germline V and J ends were trimmed by 4 bases and 3 bases, with 15 bases remaining between them. The CDR3 protein is CASSRQNSVDTEAFF. CDR3 bases: TGTGCCAGCTCACGGCAAAACAGCGTCGACACTGAAGCTTTCTTT.

The chain combines TRBV29-1 with TRBJ1-1; D is uncertain. Germline CDR1 and CDR2: SQVTM and ANQGSEA. CDR3 length: 13 amino acids. The V end lost 0 bases, the J end lost 2 bases, and 7 bases lay between the germline ends. In nucleotides, the CDR3 is TGCAGCGTTGAAGAAATCCTTAACACTGAAGCTTTCTTT. Protein: CSVEEILNTEAFF.

The V and J genes are TRBV4-2 and TRBJ2-3; D gene ambiguous. The ends were cut back, 4 bases at V and 1 base at J, with 12 bases in the middle. This CDR3 is 15 amino acids long. Germline CDR1 LGHNA, CDR2 YNFKEQ. CDR3 in amino acids: CASSPQGPGTDTQYF. CDR3 nucleotides: TGTGCCAGCAGCCCACAAGGGCCGGGCACAGATACGCAGTATTTT.

This rearrangement joins TRBV30 to TRBJ2-5; D uncertain. This CDR3 has 13 amino acids. Trimming pared 1 base from V and 1 base from J, leaving 7 bases between. Germline V gene sequence: CDR1 GTSNPN, CDR2 SVGIG (reference sequence). CDR3 protein: CAWSAQIQETQYF. CDR3 sequence (DNA): TGTGCCTGGAGTGCCCAAATCCAAGAGACCCAGTACTTC.

The gene calls are TRBV9 and TRBJ1-1, with D hard to call. Germline V gene lookup returns CDR1 SGDLS and CDR2 YYNGEE. This CDR3 spans 14 amino acids. V shed 5 bases and J shed 4 bases, with 15 bases lying between them. CDR3 in DNA: TGTGCCAGCAGTCGGGTACAAGGAGCCACTGAAGCTTTCTTT. Amino acid sequence: CASSRVQGATEAFF.